This T cell receptor beta chain was identified in a study of OX40 agonist ivuxolimab in advanced cancers. This clone was seen just once. The germline V gene encodes CDR1 MNHEY and CDR2 SMNVEV (reference sequence). V was trimmed by 2 bases and J by 0 bases, leaving 11 bases between them. CDR3 length equals 15 residues. Repertoires were generated with immunoSEQ multiplex PCR, while TCRdb's copy carries only in-frame clones and drops some. The repertoire consists of under 60,000 clones, with 80% to 90% occurring once and the leading ten covering 5.4%. V and J are TRBV27 and TRBJ2-7; the D gene is possibly TRBD2 (6 bases). The source of this sequence is an adult with an advanced solid tumor such as melanoma, head and neck, liver or kidney cancer. Sample: CD4+ or CD8+ T cells sorted from blood, taken in a trial of the OX40 agonist ivuxolimab. The CDR3: CASSLLGGSSYEQYF. The CDR3 nucleotides read TGTGCCAGCAGTTTACTAGGAGGGAGCTCCTACGAGCAGTACTTC.